The 16 T cell receptor beta chains given below trace back to one sample, sequenced in a study of shared clonotypes between healthy human individuals. The repertoire was sequenced with immunoSEQ multiplex PCR; TCRdb's copy has only in-frame clones and lacks some. The table has about 2.1 million clones, just over 90% seen once. Naive CD8 cells were CD45RO-negative, positively selected for CCR7, excluding terminally differentiated effector memory CD45RA+ cells. Sequenced: naive CD8+ T cells from PBMCs. The receptors originated from a man in his late teens or twenties in good health. Some clones in this sample may be carry-over from other donors' samples.

About this clone itself: At the DNA level, this CDR3 is encoded by other sequences in the same sample as well. The chain is built from TRBV7-9 and TRBJ2-7, with D unclear. From germline, CDR1 is SEHNR and CDR2 FQNEAQ (reference sequence). The CDR3 sequence is 12 residues long. V was shortened by 3 bases and J by 5 bases, with 8 bases between the two germline ends. CDR3 in DNA: TGTGCCAGCAGCTTGGGTAACAACGAGCAGTACTTC. This gives the protein CASSLGNNEQYF. The full variable domain, its missing parts supplied by reference TRBV7-9 and TRBJ2-7, is DTGVSQNPRHKITKRGQNVTFRCDPISEHNRLYWYRQTLGQGPEFLTYFQNEAQLEKSRLLSDRFSAERPKGSFSTLEIQRTEQGDSAMYLCASSLGNNEQYFGPGTRLTVT.

The rearrangement joins TRBV11-2 to TRBJ2-4; D call uncertain. The CDR3 runs 13 residues. Germline V gene data show CDR1 as SGHAT and CDR2 as FQNNGV. V shed 5 bases and J shed 6 bases, with 11 bases lying between them. CDR3 bases: TGTGCCAGCAGCCCTCCCCTAGGAAACATTCAGTACTTC. Translating it yields CASSPPLGNIQYF.

This chain connects TRBV7-2 to TRBJ2-5; D is perhaps TRBD2 (5 bases). This CDR3 has 14 residues. Germline CDR1 SGHTA, CDR2 FQGNSA. Trimming cost V 1 base and J 2 bases, with 8 bases left between them. CDR3 bases: TGTGCCAGCAGCTTAGGCGGGCCTCAAGAGACCCAGTACTTC. Translation gives CASSLGGPQETQYF.

In its sample, this clone was seen once. The V call is TRBV28, the J call TRBJ2-2; D is undetermined. This CDR3 spans 16 amino acids. The germline CDR1 and CDR2 sequences are MDHEN and SYDVKM. Trimming cost V 6 bases and J 2 bases, with 16 bases left between them. CDR3 coding DNA: TGTGCCAGCAGCCCCTCTCCCGCAGGAAACACCGGGGAGCTGTTTTTT. This translates into CASSPSPAGNTGELFF.

V gene TRBV30 combines with J gene TRBJ1-1, with D maybe TRBD1 (5 bases). Germline CDR1 reads GTSNPN; CDR2 reads SVGIG (reference sequence). The CDR3 totals 13 residues. V lost 0 bases, J lost 8 bases, and 13 bases lay in between. The CDR3 loop reads CAWSVEGPGEAFF. The CDR3, as DNA: TGTGCCTGGAGTGTCGAGGGGCCGGGGGAAGCTTTCTTT.

The J gene is TRBJ2-7, the V gene TRBV28, with D possibly matching TRBD1 (5 bases). CDR1 is MDHEN and CDR2 is SYDVKM in the germline V gene. V was pared by 2 bases and J by 5 bases, with 13 bases between. CDR3 length equals 14 residues. The CDR3 DNA follows: TGTGCCAGCAGTTTAATTCCAGGGTCGGACGAGCAGTACTTC. Its translation is CASSLIPGSDEQYF.

The genes are TRBV28 and TRBJ2-7; the D gene is possibly TRBD2 (5 bases). The V end was cut by 6 bases, the J end by 7 bases, with 10 bases between. The CDR3 has 11 residues. Germline values: CDR1 MDHEN, CDR2 SYDVKM. CDR3 in DNA: TGTGCCAGCAGCCGAGGGTGGGAGCAGTACTTC. The encoded protein is CASSRGWEQYF.

The chain joins TRBV28 to TRBJ2-3; 13 bases match TRBD2. The germline V gene has CDR1 MDHEN and CDR2 SYDVKM. The CDR3 is made up of 17 amino acids. V lost 2 bases, J lost 3 bases, and 5 bases stayed unmatched. The CDR3 is CASSLGLGLAGTDTQYF. In nucleotides, the CDR3 is TGTGCCAGCAGTTTAGGTTTGGGACTAGCGGGGACAGATACGCAGTATTTT.

The chain uses TRBV28 and TRBJ2-3; D could derive from TRBD1 or TRBD2 (6 bases each). With 3 bases removed from V and 0 bases from J, the gap between germline ends came to 13 bases. The CDR3 consists of 16 residues. Per germline, CDR1 MDHEN and CDR2 SYDVKM. This chain's CDR3 is CASSLLGGQSTDTQYF. The DNA for the CDR3 is TGTGCCAGCAGTTTGTTAGGGGGGCAGAGCACAGATACGCAGTATTTT.

This clone showed up just once. The chain employs TRBV29-1 and TRBJ1-2; D unresolved. The germline V gene encodes CDR1 SQVTM and CDR2 ANQGSEA. This CDR3 has 12 amino acids. V shed 3 bases and J shed 10 bases, with 15 bases lying between them. CDR3 nucleotide sequence: TGCAGCGTTGAGTGGGGAAACCTTAACTACACCTTC. This sequence encodes CSVEWGNLNYTF.

The chain carries TRBV9 and TRBJ2-1; 15 bases are shared with TRBD2. Germline V gene data show CDR1 as SGDLS and CDR2 as YYNGEE. The J segment lost 3 bases and the V segment lost 3 bases, leaving 10 bases of the junction unmatched. CDR3 size: 19 residues. The CDR3, as DNA: TGTGCCAGCAGCGCCGGACTAGCGGGAGGGTCCCCTTTCTACAATGAGCAGTTCTTC. Translating gives CASSAGLAGGSPFYNEQFF.

The chain carries TRBV19 and TRBJ2-7, with D possibly TRBD1 on 6 matching bases. V was pared by 3 bases and J by 2 bases, with 17 bases between. Germline lookup yields CDR1 LNHDA and CDR2 SQIVND (reference sequence). The CDR3 runs to 16 residues. CDR3 loop: CASSIALRGGTYEQYF. CDR3 in DNA: TGTGCCAGTAGTATTGCACTACGAGGGGGAACCTACGAGCAGTACTTC.

This clone was seen once. This chain links TRBV27 with TRBJ1-1, with 11 bases identical to TRBD1. Germline V gene sequence: CDR1 MNHEY, CDR2 SMNVEV (reference sequence). The CDR3 is 16 residues long. Trimming removed 7 bases from V and 5 bases from J; junction bases left unmatched: 12. Here the CDR3 DNA reads TGTGCCAGCACCCTTGTCGGGACAGGGGGTTCTACTGAAGCTTTCTTT. Protein: CASTLVGTGGSTEAFF.

The DNA for the CDR3 is TGCGCCAGCAGCAATTACCGTCTAGCGACTTACACAGATACGCAGTATTTT. Amino acid sequence: CASSNYRLATYTDTQYF. V usage is TRBV5-1 and J usage is TRBJ2-3, with D possibly matching TRBD2 (6 bases). Trimming pared 4 bases from V and 2 bases from J, leaving 20 bases between. The CDR3 covers 17 residues. Per the germline V gene, CDR1 is SGHRS and CDR2 is YFSETQ.

The chain recombines TRBV2 with TRBJ2-1, with 8 nucleotides matching TRBD2. The CDR3 sequence is 15 residues long. The germline V gene has CDR1 SNHLY and CDR2 FYNNEI. The trim removed 8 bases at V and 1 base at J, leaving 7 bases unmatched. The CDR3 protein is CASFLAGSSYNEQFF. The CDR3, as DNA: TGTGCCAGCTTCCTAGCGGGCTCATCCTACAATGAGCAGTTCTTC.

The J gene is TRBJ2-7, the V gene TRBV6-5; tentatively, D is TRBD2 (5 bases). The CDR3 sequence is 13 residues long. CDR1 and CDR2 from the germline V gene are MNHEY and SVGAGI. Trimming took off 6 bases at V and 3 bases at J, with 12 bases between the two ends. CDR3 DNA sequence: TGTGCCAGCAGCCCCGGGATCTTCTACGAGCAGTACTTC. It specifies CASSPGIFYEQYF.